Each of the 15 T cell receptor beta chains below was sequenced from the same sample in a study of read filtering for tumor transcriptome and immune sequencing. From 300 to 400 ng of RNA, a library with molecular barcoded alpha/delta and beta/gamma adaptors was made. TCRdb reprocessed the reads via MiXCR and lists one record per CDR3 protein. The sample records approximately 59,000 distinct CDR3 sequences, roughly an eighth being singletons. Sequencing was done on a sample of a population of CD138-negative cells sorted from bone marrow. These receptors all come from a donor aged 40 or older with multiple myeloma.

This clonotype was seen a handful of times. The chain recombines TRBV5-1 with TRBJ1-2, with 8 bases identical to TRBD1. The V and J ends lost 0 bases and 4 bases, in that order; junction bases with no gene match: 5. Germline loops: CDR1 SGHRS, CDR2 YFSETQ. The CDR3 is made up of 15 amino acids. CDR3 amino acids: CASSLDRDRPYGYTF. The DNA of the CDR3 is TGCGCCAGCAGCTTGGACCGGGACAGGCCCTATGGCTACACCTTC.

This clonotype has ten or more counts. This rearrangement joins TRBV29-1 to TRBJ2-1; 10 bases map to TRBD2. The CDR3 is made up of 15 amino acids. Germline loops: CDR1 SQVTM, CDR2 ANQGSEA. V trimming: 7 bases; J trimming: 7 bases; junction bases outside the gene matches: 13. Here the CDR3 reads CSAGTSEGLINEQFF. DNA for the CDR3: TGCAGCGCCGGGACTAGCGAAGGGTTAATAAATGAGCAGTTCTTC.

There are many counts of this clonotype. The chain couples TRBV5-1 to TRBJ2-1; D is possibly TRBD1 (6 bases). The CDR3 contains 15 residues. Trimming removed 2 bases from V and 4 bases from J, with 13 bases in between. Germline CDR1 and CDR2: SGHRS and YFSETQ. CDR3 sequence (DNA): TGCGCCAGCAGCTTTACCGGGACATTTTACAATGAGCAGTTCTTC. This translates into CASSFTGTFYNEQFF.

This rearrangement joins TRBV5-1 to TRBJ2-7, with D perhaps matching TRBD1 (6 bases). Trimming pared 4 bases from V and 3 bases from J, leaving 17 bases between. Germline V gene sequence: CDR1 SGHRS, CDR2 YFSETQ. This CDR3 region has 15 residues. CDR3: CASSATGFRSYEQYF. The CDR3 DNA reads TGCGCCAGCAGCGCTACAGGGTTTAGAAGCTACGAGCAGTACTTC.

Points on this clonotype: This may be a read error: a much more frequent sequence differs by one nucleotide. The chain joins TRBV12-3 or TRBV12-4 to TRBJ2-5, with TRBD1 matching 7 bases. The tail of the sequence fits TRBJ2-1 better, so the J call may be wrong. This CDR3 spans 14 amino acids. The CDR3 region has the DNA TGTGCCACCCGCCGGGACAGTCTGCAAGAGACCCAGTTCTTC. Protein: CATRRDSLQETQFF.

A few counts support this clonotype. A much larger clone sits a single nucleotide away, making a read error possible. The rearrangement links TRBV5-1 to TRBJ2-5; the D is unclear. V lost 4 bases and J lost 7, with 17 bases in between. Germline V gene lookup returns CDR1 SGHRS and CDR2 YFSETQ. The CDR3 totals 14 residues. In DNA form, the CDR3 reads TGCGCCAGCAGCCCAGTGCAAGAGAAAGCGACCCAGTACTTC. Translation gives CASSPVQEKATQYF.

Worth noting for this clonotype: Just one base apart from a much larger clone, this may be a read error. V gene TRBV24-1 combines with J gene TRBJ1-2; no firm D call. CDR1 is KGHDR and CDR2 is SFDVKD in the germline V gene. This CDR3 spans 15 amino acids. The CDR3 coding sequence is TGTGCCATCAGTGAGGGTAGTGGCGGAGTATGGGGCTACACCTTC. This encodes CAISEGSGGVWGYTF.

This clonotype was counted between two and nine times. This rearrangement joins TRBV5-1 to TRBJ2-7; a possible D gene is TRBD2 (5 bases). The germline V gene encodes CDR1 SGHRS and CDR2 YFSETQ. The CDR3 contains 14 residues. V dropped 2 bases and J dropped 0 bases, with 9 bases sitting between them. The chain's CDR3 is CASSFGSDSYEQYF. The CDR3 coding sequence is TGCGCCAGCAGCTTTGGTAGCGACTCCTACGAGCAGTACTTC.

This clonotype was observed many times. V is TRBV7-3 and J is TRBJ2-1, with no clear D. The CDR3 has 17 amino acids. Germline V gene sequence: CDR1 SGHTA, CDR2 FQGTGA. Trimming stripped 4 bases from V and 2 bases from J, with 18 bases between. The CDR3 loop is CASSSRASATTYNEQFF. CDR3 sequence (DNA): TGTGCCAGCAGCTCCCGGGCCTCAGCGACCACCTACAATGAGCAGTTCTTC.

This clonotype has ten or more counts. The V and J genes are TRBV10-1 and TRBJ2-5; D may correspond to TRBD1 or TRBD2 (6 bases each). The CDR3 runs 15 residues. V was trimmed by 6 bases and J by 2 bases, leaving 16 bases between them. Germline assignment: CDR1 WNHNN and CDR2 SYGVQD (reference sequence). The CDR3 protein is CASRLSRGDQETQYF. The DNA of the CDR3 is TGCGCCAGCAGGTTATCAAGGGGGGATCAAGAGACCCAGTACTTC.

This clonotype was observed at least ten times. This chain uses TRBV7-9 with TRBJ2-1; the D is unclear. This CDR3 spans 13 amino acids. Germline V gene data show CDR1 as SEHNR and CDR2 as FQNEAQ (reference sequence). The V and J ends lost 4 bases and 9 bases respectively, with 13 bases between them. Here the CDR3 reads CASSSTSSFEQFF. The CDR3 bases are TGTGCCAGCAGCTCGACATCATCTTTTGAGCAGTTCTTC.

In its sample, this clonotype was seen many times. The rearrangement uses TRBV30 and TRBJ2-2, with 7 bases fitting TRBD1. The CDR3 covers 14 residues. The V gene's germline CDR1 is GTSNPN and CDR2 SVGIG (reference sequence). Trimming at V came to 5 bases and at J to 5 bases, leaving 8 bases not matched to a gene. CDR3 sequence: CAWARGTRTGELFF. In DNA form, the CDR3 reads TGTGCCTGGGCCAGGGGGACGAGAACCGGGGAGCTGTTTTTT.

This clonotype has ten or more counts. This sequence joins TRBV5-1 and TRBJ2-3, with D perhaps TRBD1 (5 bases). Germline-derived CDR1 and CDR2 are SGHRS and YFSETQ. V was pared by 0 bases and J by 6 bases, with 11 bases between. The CDR3 totals 14 residues. The CDR3 DNA is TGCGCCAGCAGCTTGGGGACACCGGCCGATACGCAGTATTTT. Its protein product is CASSLGTPADTQYF.

This clonotype occurred many times. The chain uses TRBV28 and TRBJ1-6; no clear D. Trimming removed 3 bases from V and 0 bases from J, with 9 bases in between. This CDR3 spans 16 amino acids. Germline lookup yields CDR1 MDHEN and CDR2 SYDVKM. The CDR3 nucleotides are TGTGCCAGCAGTTTGGCTGGGAACTCCTATAATTCACCCCTCCACTTT. This sequence encodes CASSLAGNSYNSPLHF.

Many counts were recorded for this clonotype. At one of its ends the junction is not consistent with the germline gene, which may arise from a read error. V usage is TRBV7-3 and J usage is TRBJ2-1; D gene uncertain. This CDR3 is built from 13 residues. Germline CDR1 reads SGHTA; CDR2 reads FQGTGA. The CDR3 is CASSLVSNNEQFF. The CDR3 DNA is TGTGCCAGCAGCTTAGTCTCCAACAATGAGCAGTTCTTC.